This TCR beta chain came from a study of T cell repertoires in cytomegalovirus infection. Study-level background: Both a matching HLA type and CMV infection were indicated by public TCR beta signatures.

Remarks on this clonotype: Its antigen is not known.

Germline CDR1 LNHNV, CDR2 YYDKDF (reference sequence). The V and J ends lost 5 bases and 4 bases respectively, with 17 bases between them. This CDR3 comprises 15 residues. MiXCR, run by TCRdb on the reads, gives a single entry per CDR3 protein. The data contain about 830,000 distinct CDR3 sequences, 30% to 35% of them singletons. The V and J genes are TRBV15 and TRBJ1-2, with TRBD1 as a possible D gene (5 bases). The sample in question was cultured CD8+ T cells from PBMCs, obtained from culture after CMV antigen stimulation. The clonotype was recovered from a human donor in good health (CMV status not recorded). Some clones in this sample may be carry-over from other donors' samples. The CDR3, as DNA: TGTGCCACCAGCGGACCCCTTCTGGGGGGCTATGGCTACACCTTC. Translated: CATSGPLLGGYGYTF.